These 20 T cell receptor beta chains came from one sample sequenced in a study of CD8 T cells in ankylosing spondylitis. No antigen has been assigned to these receptors. TCRdb ran MiXCR on the 5' RACE reads and lists one entry per CDR3 protein. The table records 500,000 or so distinct CDR3 sequences, less than 6% of them present only once. Study observations and caveats: About 8 highly homologous variants made up a TCR beta motif, and this motif appeared characteristic of ankylosing spondylitis blood.

Sequenced material: blood, either unsorted or a sorted T cell fraction (not recorded which). The origin of the receptors is a male donor with ankylosing spondylitis.

This clonotype was counted at least ten times. The V and J genes are TRBV20-1 and TRBJ1-1; D might be TRBD1 (6 bases). Trimming cost V 4 bases and J 3 bases, with 18 bases left between them. Germline V CDR1 and CDR2: DFQATT, SNEGSKA (reference sequence). The CDR3 totals 15 residues. CDR3 residues: CSAKYYGGPDTEAFF. The CDR3 DNA is TGCAGTGCTAAGTATTATGGGGGCCCCGACACTGAAGCTTTCTTT.

This clonotype was observed at least ten times. The gene calls are TRBV7-2 and TRBJ2-3, with D unresolved. The V end lost 6 bases, the J end lost 0 bases, and 7 bases lay between the germline ends. This CDR3 contains 13 residues. Germline loops: CDR1 SGHTA, CDR2 FQGNSA. CDR3 DNA sequence: TGTGCCAGCAGTCCCGGAAGCACAGATACGCAGTATTTT. Amino acids: CASSPGSTDTQYF.

This clonotype was seen ten or more times. The rearrangement links TRBV4-3 to TRBJ2-4; 11 positions agree with TRBD2. V dropped 2 bases and J dropped 1; count of bases not matched to a gene: 4. CDR1 and CDR2 from the germline V gene are LGHNA and YSLEER. The CDR3 totals 17 residues. In nucleotides, the CDR3 is TGCGCCAGCAGCCAACCTACTAGCGGGGGTGCCAAAAACATTCAGTACTTC. As protein: CASSQPTSGGAKNIQYF.

The table lists this clonotype with many counts. The rearrangement links TRBV6-1 to TRBJ1-3; 7 positions match TRBD1. CDR1 and CDR2 from the germline V gene are MNHNS and SASEGT. J gave up 4 bases and V 3 bases, and 9 bases lay outside the gene matches. The CDR3 totals 16 residues. Here the CDR3 DNA reads TGTGCCAGCAGTGATGGTCTTGGACAGGCGGGAAACACCATATATTTT. Encoded protein: CASSDGLGQAGNTIYF.

This clonotype showed up many times. This chain joins TRBV5-1 and TRBJ2-5; TRBD2 matches 9 bases. J was trimmed by 4 bases and V by 3 bases; bases with no gene match: 10. This CDR3 has 16 amino acids. The germline V gene has CDR1 SGHRS and CDR2 YFSETQ. This CDR3 reads CASSSFSAGGPETQYF. CDR3 DNA: TGCGCCAGCAGCTCCTTTTCGGCGGGAGGGCCAGAGACCCAGTACTTC.

The sample holds many counts of this clonotype. The chain is built from TRBV20-1 and TRBJ2-3; TRBD1 aligns across 8 bases. This CDR3 spans 16 amino acids. The V gene end was trimmed by 4 bases and the J gene end by 6 bases; junction bases not matched to a gene: 15. Germline-derived CDR1 and CDR2 are DFQATT and SNEGSKA (reference sequence). The CDR3 loop is CSATSRSSQGADTQYF. The DNA of the CDR3 is TGCAGTGCTACTAGCCGATCGTCGCAGGGGGCCGATACGCAGTATTTT.

There are many counts of this clonotype. The gene calls are TRBV5-1 and TRBJ2-7, with D perhaps TRBD2 (5 bases). Per germline, CDR1 SGHRS and CDR2 YFSETQ. The V end lost 0 bases, the J end lost 2 bases, and 9 bases lay between the germline ends. CDR3 size: 14 residues. CDR3 amino acids: CASSLDGEPYEQYF. For the CDR3, the DNA is TGCGCCAGCAGCTTGGATGGGGAGCCCTACGAGCAGTACTTC.

This clonotype was observed at least ten times. V gene TRBV7-2 combines with J gene TRBJ1-6, with D possibly matching TRBD1 (5 bases). The CDR3 extends over 15 amino acids. CDR1 is SGHTA and CDR2 is FQGNSA in the germline V gene. The ends were cut back, 5 bases at V and 8 bases at J, with 16 bases in the middle. The chain's CDR3 is CASSADRSIYSPLHF. DNA of the CDR3: TGTGCCAGCAGCGCCGACAGATCAATCTATTCACCCCTCCACTTT.

Notes on this clonotype: A much larger clone lies a single base off, so this may be a read error. This chain links TRBV12-3 or TRBV12-4 with TRBJ1-1; D is perhaps TRBD1 (5 bases). V lost 5 bases to trimming and J lost 4 bases, with 17 bases between them. The length of the CDR3 is 15 residues. The CDR3 is CASSITGFSGTEAFF. For the CDR3, the DNA is TGTGCCAGCAGTATAACAGGTTTTAGTGGCACTGAAGCTTTCTTT.

This clonotype was found many times. The chain combines TRBV10-3 with TRBJ1-5, with TRBD1 matching over 10 bases. The CDR3 totals 13 residues. V shed 4 bases, J shed 6 bases, and the junction held 0 bases outside the gene matches. Germline loops: CDR1 ENHRY, CDR2 SYGVKD. CDR3 residues: CAISGTGGQPQHF. CDR3 DNA sequence: TGTGCCATCAGTGGGACAGGGGGTCAGCCCCAGCATTTT.

This clonotype was recorded many times. The J gene is TRBJ2-5, the V gene TRBV12-3 or TRBV12-4, with 8 positions matching TRBD2. After removal of 6 bases from V and 5 bases from J, the junction contained 5 bases not matched to a gene. This CDR3 has 13 residues. CDR3 loop: CASSGGARETQYF. CDR3 coding DNA: TGTGCCAGCAGCGGGGGGGCCCGGGAGACCCAGTACTTC.

This clonotype was recorded many times. This chain links TRBV29-1 with TRBJ2-3, with TRBD1 matching over 7 bases. This CDR3 region has 16 residues. The trim removed 2 bases at V and 10 bases at J, leaving 18 bases unmatched. Germline assignment: CDR1 SQVTM and CDR2 ANQGSEA. CDR3 loop: CSVERQGGLEISAQYF. The CDR3 region has the DNA TGCAGCGTTGAACGACAGGGTGGGTTGGAAATCTCGGCGCAGTATTTT.

This clonotype was counted at least ten times. V is TRBV5-1 and J is TRBJ2-1, with no clear D. The CDR3 length is 17 residues. V lost 0 bases and J lost 0, with 13 bases in between. Germline loops: CDR1 SGHRS, CDR2 YFSETQ. The CDR3 spells CASSLGRAWGSYNEQFF. CDR3 in DNA: TGCGCCAGCAGCTTGGGTCGGGCATGGGGCTCCTACAATGAGCAGTTCTTC.

This clonotype has a count of ten or more. The chain employs TRBV6-1 and TRBJ2-3; D unclear. The CDR3 has 14 amino acids. V lost 6 bases to trimming and J lost 5 bases, with 15 bases between them. CDR1 is MNHNS and CDR2 is SASEGT in the germline V gene. CDR3 residues: CASSPVLLEDTQYF. DNA for the CDR3: TGTGCCAGCAGCCCGGTCTTGCTTGAAGATACGCAGTATTTT.

This clonotype was detected only a few times. The chain has TRBV3-1 and TRBJ2-2; D remains unclear. Trimming pared 1 base from V and 9 bases from J, leaving 3 bases between. CDR1 is LGHDT and CDR2 is YNNKEL in the germline V gene (reference sequence). There are 11 residues in the CDR3. Written as DNA, the CDR3 is TGTGCCAGCAGCCAAGTGAGGGAGCTGTTTTTT. This translates into CASSQVRELFF.

This clonotype was detected ten times or more. The chain combines TRBV4-3 with TRBJ2-3; 11 nucleotides align to TRBD2. The J segment lost 0 bases and the V segment lost 4 bases, leaving 6 bases of the junction unmatched. Looked up from germline, CDR1 is LGHNA and CDR2 is YSLEER. The CDR3 totals 17 residues. CDR3 DNA: TGCGCCAGCAGCCTAAGGACTAGCGGGCATAGCACAGATACGCAGTATTTT. Protein sequence: CASSLRTSGHSTDTQYF.

There are many counts of this clonotype. V and J are TRBV20-1 and TRBJ2-3; D is unresolved. V lost 3 bases and J 0 bases, leaving 13 bases between the germline ends. Per germline, CDR1 DFQATT and CDR2 SNEGSKA (reference sequence). The CDR3 consists of 15 residues. This CDR3 is CSARPVGLSTDTQYF. Here the CDR3 DNA reads TGCAGTGCTAGGCCCGTAGGGCTTAGCACAGATACGCAGTATTTT.

This clonotype was detected ten times or more. The V gene is TRBV5-1, the J gene TRBJ1-1; 9 nucleotides align to TRBD1. Germline V gene sequence: CDR1 SGHRS, CDR2 YFSETQ. J lost 5 bases, V lost 1 base, and 6 bases had no gene match. The CDR3 sequence is 15 residues long. CDR3 amino acids: CASSLLGTGPTEAFF. The CDR3 nucleotides are TGCGCCAGCAGCTTGTTAGGGACAGGGCCTACTGAAGCTTTCTTT.

This clonotype appeared many times. The chain links TRBV18 to TRBJ2-1; no clear D. V lost 4 bases, J lost 0 bases, and 10 bases lay in between. The CDR3 extends over 15 amino acids. Germline CDR1 KGHSH, CDR2 LQKENI. This CDR3 is CASSQLTRSYNEQFF. The CDR3 region has the DNA TGTGCCAGCTCACAATTGACACGCTCCTACAATGAGCAGTTCTTC.

This clonotype was found many times. This sequence joins TRBV7-8 and TRBJ1-5; D is perhaps TRBD1 (5 bases). Between the trimmed V and J ends, which lost 5 bases and 5 bases, there was a span of 19 bases. The CDR3 runs to 16 residues. Germline assignment: CDR1 SGHVS and CDR2 FQNEAQ. CDR3: CASSQQSWGTDQPQHF. CDR3 sequence (DNA): TGTGCCAGCAGCCAACAATCCTGGGGGACTGATCAGCCCCAGCATTTT.